The clone carrying this T cell receptor (beta chain) was detected once. Profiling relied on immunoSEQ multiplex PCR, and the TCRdb table lists in-frame clones only, not all of them. This sample has roughly 50,000 clones, with roughly 84% found just once. This entry belongs to a study of memory CD4+ T cells and cytomegalovirus serostatus. Single viable CD3+CD4+CD8-CD45RO+ cells were sorted as the memory CD4+ T cells. V lost 5 bases and J 1 base, leaving 8 bases between the germline ends. The length of the CDR3 is 13 residues. Germline V gene sequence: CDR1 SGHVS, CDR2 FQNEAQ. The material sequenced was memory CD4+ T cells from blood. The receptor's source is an adult in good health and CMV-seronegative. Some clones in this sample may be carry-over from other donors' samples. V and J are TRBV7-8 and TRBJ1-1, with unresolved D. The CDR3 sequence: CASSTAGNTEAFF. CDR3 DNA sequence: TGTGCCAGCAGCACAGCAGGGAACACTGAAGCTTTCTTT.